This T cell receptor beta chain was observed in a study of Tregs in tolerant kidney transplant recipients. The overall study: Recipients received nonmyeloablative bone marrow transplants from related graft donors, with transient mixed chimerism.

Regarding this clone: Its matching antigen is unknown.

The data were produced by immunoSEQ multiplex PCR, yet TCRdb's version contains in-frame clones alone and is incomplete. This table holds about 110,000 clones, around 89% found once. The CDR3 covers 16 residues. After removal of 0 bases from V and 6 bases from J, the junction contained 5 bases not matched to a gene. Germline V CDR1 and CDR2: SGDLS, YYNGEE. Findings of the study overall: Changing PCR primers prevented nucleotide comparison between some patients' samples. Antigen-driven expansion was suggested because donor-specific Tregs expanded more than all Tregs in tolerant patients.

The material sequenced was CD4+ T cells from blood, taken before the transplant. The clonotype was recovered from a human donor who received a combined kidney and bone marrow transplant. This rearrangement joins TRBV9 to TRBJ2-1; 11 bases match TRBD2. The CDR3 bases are TGTGCCAGCAGCGTAGAGGTTAGCGGGAGGGGCAATGAGCAGTTCTTC. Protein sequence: CASSVEVSGRGNEQFF.